The sample holds a few counts of the clone carrying this TCR beta chain. Antigen specificity is unknown. TCRdb re-called the RACE reads with MiXCR, one entry per CDR3 protein. The data contain roughly 200,000 distinct CDR3 sequences, around 25% of them seen just once; the ten biggest clones take up roughly 2.3%. The length of the CDR3 is 17 residues. The germline V gene encodes CDR1 LGHNA and CDR2 YSLEER. V shed 3 bases and J 5 bases; nucleotides not matched to a gene: 10. This sample stems from a study of human T cells and chemical hapten exposure. Study context: Sensitization employed 2% DPC on approximately 2 cm by approximately 2 cm of upper inner arm skin. Patients, predominantly female, presented with alopecia areata, totalis or universalis. Study outcomes and limitations: While controls formed fewer of them, expanded TCRs formed significantly more large CDR3 similarity clusters.

Stated time point: patch test 3, about 24 weeks after DPC sensitization. Treatment indicated: therapeutic diphenylcyclopropenone sensitization with weekly scalp DPC. Here the sequenced sample was whole blood, taken in connection with sensitization to the hapten diphenylcyclopropenone (DPC). The receptor was derived from a woman aged 40 to 50 with alopecia areata. Some clones in this sample may be carry-over from other donors' samples. The rearrangement links TRBV4-3 to TRBJ2-2; 9 bases line up with TRBD1. The CDR3 DNA is TGCGCCAGCAGCCAGATTTCCGGGACAGGGCATACCGGGGAGCTGTTTTTT. Translated: CASSQISGTGHTGELFF.